The clone carrying this TCR beta chain was seen once. This sample is drawn from a study of blood T cell repertoires in COVID-19. Whole-study context: COVID-19 samples from acute and convalescent phases originated in the United States, Italy and Spain.

This CDR3 contains 15 residues. From germline, CDR1 is MNHEY and CDR2 SVGAGI. The V and J ends lost 4 bases and 5 bases, in that order; junction bases with no gene match: 10. In the study's own analysis: Estimated nucleated cell counts came from reference gene primer amplification. TCRdb keeps only in-frame clones here, not all; method: immunoSEQ multiplex PCR. V and J calls and clone size are given by that table; D and trimming were obtained from the DNA. The table lists 200,000 to 250,000 clones, about 88% of them singletons. The sequencing input was peripheral blood. The sequence was collected from a woman aged 40 to 49 who had recovered from COVID-19. The chain uses TRBV6-5 and TRBJ2-7; 8 bases are a match to TRBD2. This CDR3 is CASSFLGRAGDEQYF. CDR3 DNA: TGTGCCAGCAGTTTCCTCGGGAGGGCCGGGGACGAGCAGTACTTC.